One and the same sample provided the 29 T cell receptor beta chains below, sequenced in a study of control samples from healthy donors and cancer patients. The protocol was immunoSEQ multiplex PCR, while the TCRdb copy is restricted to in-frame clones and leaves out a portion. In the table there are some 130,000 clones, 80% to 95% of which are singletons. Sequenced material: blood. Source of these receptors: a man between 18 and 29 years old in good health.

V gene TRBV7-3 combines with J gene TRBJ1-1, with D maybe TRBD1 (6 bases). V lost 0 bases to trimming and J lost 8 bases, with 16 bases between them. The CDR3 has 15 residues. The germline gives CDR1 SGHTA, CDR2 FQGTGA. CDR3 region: CASSLTGAGAQEAFF. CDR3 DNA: TGTGCCAGCAGCTTAACGGGGGCAGGGGCCCAGGAAGCTTTCTTT.

CDR3 loop: CASTGGQSTEAFF. The CDR3 DNA reads as TGTGCCAGCACAGGTGGCCAGTCCACTGAAGCTTTCTTT. The chain employs TRBV2 and TRBJ1-1; D call uncertain. Germline V CDR1 and CDR2: SNHLY, FYNNEI. The V and J ends lost 7 bases and 4 bases respectively, with 13 bases between them. The CDR3 extends over 13 amino acids.

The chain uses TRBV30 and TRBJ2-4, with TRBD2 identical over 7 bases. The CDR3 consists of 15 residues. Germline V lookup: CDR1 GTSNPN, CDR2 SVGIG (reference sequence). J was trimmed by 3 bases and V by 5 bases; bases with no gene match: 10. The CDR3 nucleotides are TGTGCCTGGGGGCCGGGACTATCTTACAAAAACATTCAGTACTTC. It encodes CAWGPGLSYKNIQYF.

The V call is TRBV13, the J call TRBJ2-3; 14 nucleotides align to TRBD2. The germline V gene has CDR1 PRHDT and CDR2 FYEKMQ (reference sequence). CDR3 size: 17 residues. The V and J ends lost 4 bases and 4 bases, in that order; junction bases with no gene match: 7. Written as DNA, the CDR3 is TGTGCCAGCAGCTCCCGGACTAGCGGGAGGTTTCCAGATACGCAGTATTTT. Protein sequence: CASSSRTSGRFPDTQYF.

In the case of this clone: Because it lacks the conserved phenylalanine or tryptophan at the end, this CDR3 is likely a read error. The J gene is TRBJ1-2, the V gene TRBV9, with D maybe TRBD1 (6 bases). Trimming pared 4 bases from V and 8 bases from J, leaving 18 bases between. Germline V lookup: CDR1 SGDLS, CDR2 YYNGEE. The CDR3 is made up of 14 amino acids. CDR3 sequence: CASSLLQGMEGYTL. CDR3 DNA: TGTGCCAGCAGCCTTTTACAGGGTATGGAAGGCTACACCCTC.

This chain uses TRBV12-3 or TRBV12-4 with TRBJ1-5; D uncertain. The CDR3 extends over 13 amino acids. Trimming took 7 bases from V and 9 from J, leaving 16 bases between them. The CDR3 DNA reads TGTGCCAGCACTTTGGACCGGGGTCTGCCCCAGCATTTT. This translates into CASTLDRGLPQHF.

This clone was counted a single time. The DNA of the CDR3 is TGTGCCGGAGGGGTTTCCGGCGGGGAGCTGTTTTTT. Its protein is CAGGVSGGELFF. The chain combines TRBV2 with TRBJ2-2; tentatively, D is TRBD2 (6 bases). With 11 bases removed from V and 7 bases from J, the gap between germline ends came to 14 bases. The germline V gene encodes CDR1 SNHLY and CDR2 FYNNEI. The CDR3 has 12 residues.

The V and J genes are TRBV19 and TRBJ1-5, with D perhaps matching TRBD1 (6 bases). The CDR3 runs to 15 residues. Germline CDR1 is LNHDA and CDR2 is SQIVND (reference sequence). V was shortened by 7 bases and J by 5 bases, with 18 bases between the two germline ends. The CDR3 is CASTSGGQPDQPQHF. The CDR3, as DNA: TGTGCCAGTACGAGTGGGGGGCAACCCGATCAGCCCCAGCATTTT. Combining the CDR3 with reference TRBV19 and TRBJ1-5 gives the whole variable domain DGGITQSPKYLFRKEGQNVTLSCEQNLNHDAMYWYRQDPGQGLRLIYYSQIVNDFQKGDIAEGYSVSREKKESFPLTVTSAQKNPTAFYLCASTSGGQPDQPQHFGDGTRLSIL.

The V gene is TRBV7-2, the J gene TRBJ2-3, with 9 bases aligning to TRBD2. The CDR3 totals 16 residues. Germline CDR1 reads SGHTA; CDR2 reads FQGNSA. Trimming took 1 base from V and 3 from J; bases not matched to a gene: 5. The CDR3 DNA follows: TGTGCCAGCAGCTTAGGAGTGAGCGGGGGGACAGATACGCAGTATTTT. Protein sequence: CASSLGVSGGTDTQYF.

CDR3 nucleotide sequence: TGTGCCATCAGGCGGGACCCCACAGATACGCAGTATTTT. Translating gives CAIRRDPTDTQYF. The V gene is TRBV10-3, the J gene TRBJ2-3, with D possibly TRBD2 on 6 matching bases. This CDR3 is 13 amino acids long. Trimming took off 6 bases at V and 2 bases at J, with 9 bases between the two ends. Germline V gene lookup returns CDR1 ENHRY and CDR2 SYGVKD.

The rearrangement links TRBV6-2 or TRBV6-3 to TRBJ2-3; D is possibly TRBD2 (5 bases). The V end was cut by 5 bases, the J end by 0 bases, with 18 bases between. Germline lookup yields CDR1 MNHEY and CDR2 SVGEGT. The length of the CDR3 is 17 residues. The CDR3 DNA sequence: TGTGCCAGCAGTCTGACGAGGCGGGTTACTAGCACAGATACGCAGTATTTT. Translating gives CASSLTRRVTSTDTQYF.

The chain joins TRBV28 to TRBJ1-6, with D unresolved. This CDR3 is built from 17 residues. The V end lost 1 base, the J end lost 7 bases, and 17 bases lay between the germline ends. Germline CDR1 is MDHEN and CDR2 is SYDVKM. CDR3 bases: TGTGCCAGCAGTTTATACGACTTGAGTCGGGGAAATTCACCCCTCCACTTT. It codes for CASSLYDLSRGNSPLHF.

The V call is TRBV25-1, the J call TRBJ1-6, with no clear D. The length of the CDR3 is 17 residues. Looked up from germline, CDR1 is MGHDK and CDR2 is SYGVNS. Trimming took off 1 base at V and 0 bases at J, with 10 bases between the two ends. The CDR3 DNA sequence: TGTGCCAGCAGTGAATCTGGACTGAGCTCCTATAATTCACCCCTCCACTTT. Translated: CASSESGLSSYNSPLHF.

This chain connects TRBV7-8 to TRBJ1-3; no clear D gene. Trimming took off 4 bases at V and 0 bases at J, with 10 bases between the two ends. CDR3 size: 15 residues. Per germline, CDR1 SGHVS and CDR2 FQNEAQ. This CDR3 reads CASSSNSYSGNTIYF. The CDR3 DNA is TGTGCCAGCAGCTCCAACAGCTACTCTGGAAACACCATATATTTT.

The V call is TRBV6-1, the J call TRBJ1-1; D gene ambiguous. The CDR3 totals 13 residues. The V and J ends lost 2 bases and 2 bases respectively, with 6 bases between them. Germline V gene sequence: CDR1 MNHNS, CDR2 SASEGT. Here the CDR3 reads CASSEYSNTEAFF. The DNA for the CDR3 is TGTGCCAGCAGTGAATACAGCAACACTGAAGCTTTCTTT.

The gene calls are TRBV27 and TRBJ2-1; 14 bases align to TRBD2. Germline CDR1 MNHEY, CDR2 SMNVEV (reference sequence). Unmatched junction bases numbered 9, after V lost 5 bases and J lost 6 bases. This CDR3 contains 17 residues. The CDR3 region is CASSTLTSGRVSNEQFF. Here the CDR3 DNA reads TGTGCCAGCAGTACCTTGACTAGCGGGAGGGTGAGCAATGAGCAGTTCTTC.

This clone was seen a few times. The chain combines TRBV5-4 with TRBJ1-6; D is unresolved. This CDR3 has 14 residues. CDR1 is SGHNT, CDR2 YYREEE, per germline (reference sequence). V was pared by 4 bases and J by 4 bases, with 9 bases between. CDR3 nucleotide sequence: TGTGCCAGCAGCCCACCAGGATATAATTCACCCCTCCACTTT. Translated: CASSPPGYNSPLHF.

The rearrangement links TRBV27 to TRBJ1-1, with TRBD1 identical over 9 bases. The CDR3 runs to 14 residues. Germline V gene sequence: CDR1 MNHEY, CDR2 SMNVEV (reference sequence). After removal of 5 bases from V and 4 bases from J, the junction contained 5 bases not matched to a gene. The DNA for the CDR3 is TGTGCCAGCAGTCTGACAGGGGGGGCCACTGAAGCTTTCTTT. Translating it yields CASSLTGGATEAFF.

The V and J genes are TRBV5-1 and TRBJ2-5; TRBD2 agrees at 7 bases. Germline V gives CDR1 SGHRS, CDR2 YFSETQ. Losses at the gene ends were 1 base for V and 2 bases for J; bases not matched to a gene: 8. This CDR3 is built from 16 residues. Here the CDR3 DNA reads TGCGCCAGCAGCTTGTCCCCCTTGGGAGGGCAAGAGACCCAGTACTTC. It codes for CASSLSPLGGQETQYF.

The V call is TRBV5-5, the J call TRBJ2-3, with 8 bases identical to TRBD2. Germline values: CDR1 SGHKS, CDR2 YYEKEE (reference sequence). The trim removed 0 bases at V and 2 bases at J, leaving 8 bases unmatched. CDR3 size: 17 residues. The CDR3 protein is CASSLVVGRVLTDTQYF. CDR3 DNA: TGTGCCAGCAGCTTGGTTGTCGGGAGGGTCCTCACAGATACGCAGTATTTT.

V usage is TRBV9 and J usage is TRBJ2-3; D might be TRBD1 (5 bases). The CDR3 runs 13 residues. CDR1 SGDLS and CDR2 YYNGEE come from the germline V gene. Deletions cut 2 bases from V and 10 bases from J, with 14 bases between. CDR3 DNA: TGTGCCAGCAGCGTGGTCGTCCAAGGGGCGCAGTATTTT. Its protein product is CASSVVVQGAQYF.

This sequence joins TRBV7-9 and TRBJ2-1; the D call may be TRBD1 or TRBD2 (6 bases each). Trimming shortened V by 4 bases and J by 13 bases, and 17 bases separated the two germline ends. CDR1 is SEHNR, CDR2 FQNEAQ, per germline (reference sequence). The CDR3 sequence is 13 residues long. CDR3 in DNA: TGTGCCAGCAGCTCCCTTGGGGGGCTTGAACAGTTCTTC. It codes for CASSSLGGLEQFF.

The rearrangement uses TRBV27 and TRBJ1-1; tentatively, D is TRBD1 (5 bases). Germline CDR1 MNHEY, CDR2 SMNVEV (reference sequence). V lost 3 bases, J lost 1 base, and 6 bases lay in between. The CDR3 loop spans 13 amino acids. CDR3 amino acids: CASSLGENTEAFF. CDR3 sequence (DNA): TGTGCCAGCAGTTTGGGGGAGAACACTGAAGCTTTCTTT.

CDR3 coding DNA: TGCAGCGTTGAAAGCTCTGGAAACACCATATATTTT. Amino acids: CSVESSGNTIYF. The rearrangement joins TRBV29-1 to TRBJ1-3; D gene uncertain. The V end was cut by 2 bases, the J end by 0 bases, with 2 bases between. Per the germline V gene, CDR1 is SQVTM and CDR2 is ANQGSEA. The CDR3 runs to 12 residues.

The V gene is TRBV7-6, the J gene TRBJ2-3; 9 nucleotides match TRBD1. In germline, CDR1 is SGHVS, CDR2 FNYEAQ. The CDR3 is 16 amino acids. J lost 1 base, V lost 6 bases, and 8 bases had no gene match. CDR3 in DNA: TGTGCCAGCAGTTTAACAGGGGGCGAGCGCACAGATACGCAGTATTTT. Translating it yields CASSLTGGERTDTQYF.

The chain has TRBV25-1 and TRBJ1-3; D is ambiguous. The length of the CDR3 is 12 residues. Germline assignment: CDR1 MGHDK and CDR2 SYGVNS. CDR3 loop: CASAVSGNTIYF. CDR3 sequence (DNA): TGTGCTTCGGCGGTCTCTGGAAACACCATATATTTT. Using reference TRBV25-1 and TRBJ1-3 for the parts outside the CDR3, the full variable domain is EADIYQTPRYLVIGTGKKITLECSQTMGHDKMYWYQQDPGMELHLIHYSYGVNSTEKGDLSSESTVSRIRTEHFPLTLESARPSHTSQYLCASAVSGNTIYFGEGSWLTVV.

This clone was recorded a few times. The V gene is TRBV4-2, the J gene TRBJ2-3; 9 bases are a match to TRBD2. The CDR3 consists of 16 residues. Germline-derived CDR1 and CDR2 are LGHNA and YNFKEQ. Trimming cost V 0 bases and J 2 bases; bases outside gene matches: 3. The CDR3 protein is CASSQEGGGATDTQYF. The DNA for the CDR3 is TGTGCCAGCAGCCAAGAGGGCGGGGGGGCCACAGATACGCAGTATTTT.

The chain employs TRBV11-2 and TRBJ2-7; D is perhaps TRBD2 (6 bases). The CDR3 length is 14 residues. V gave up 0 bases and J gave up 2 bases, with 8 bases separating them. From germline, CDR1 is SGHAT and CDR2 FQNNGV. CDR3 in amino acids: CASSLEAGPYEQYV. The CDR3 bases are TGTGCCAGCAGCTTAGAGGCGGGGCCCTACGAGCAGTACGTC.

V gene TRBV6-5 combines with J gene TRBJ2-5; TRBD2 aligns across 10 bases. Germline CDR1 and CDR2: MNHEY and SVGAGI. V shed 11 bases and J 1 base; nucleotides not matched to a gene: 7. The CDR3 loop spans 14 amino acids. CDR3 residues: CASHPSGGQETQYF. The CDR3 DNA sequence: TGTGCCTCCCATCCTAGCGGGGGCCAAGAGACCCAGTACTTC.